These 3 T cell receptor beta chains share one sample of origin, sequenced in a study of response to subunit inactivated influenza vaccine. TCRdb redid the calling of the RT-PCR reads with MiXCR, one entry per CDR3 protein. The sample lists approximately 570,000 distinct CDR3 sequences; approximately 7.1% were seen once. Here the sequenced sample was PBMCs from blood, taken roughly 24 months after vaccination. All receptors come from a man aged 50 to 75 who received an inactivated influenza vaccine.

This clonotype was recorded many times. This chain uses TRBV29-1 with TRBJ2-3; no firm D call. This CDR3 comprises 15 residues. Looked up from germline, CDR1 is SQVTM and CDR2 is ANQGSEA. Trimming stripped 5 bases from V and 2 bases from J, with 17 bases between. The CDR3 DNA reads TGCAGCGTTTTGCCGGGCGTCCCCGTCACAGATACGCAGTATTTT. Amino acid sequence: CSVLPGVPVTDTQYF.

This clonotype was found many times. The rearrangement uses TRBV11-2 and TRBJ2-6; possibly TRBD1 for D (5 bases). The CDR3 totals 18 residues. Germline CDR1 is SGHAT and CDR2 is FQNNGV. V gave up 5 bases and J gave up 1 base, with 18 bases separating them. CDR3 in amino acids: CASSPKAGLGSGANVLTF. In DNA form, the CDR3 reads TGTGCCAGCAGCCCCAAGGCAGGGTTGGGTTCTGGGGCCAACGTCCTGACTTTC.

This clonotype has a handful of counts. The J gene is TRBJ2-7, the V gene TRBV6-5; D unresolved. Trimming shortened V by 8 bases and J by 0 bases, and 8 bases separated the two germline ends. This CDR3 has 12 residues. Germline CDR1 MNHEY, CDR2 SVGAGI. CDR3: CASGVDSYEQYF. The CDR3 region has the DNA TGTGCCAGCGGGGTGGACTCCTACGAGCAGTACTTC.